Listed below are T cell receptor beta chains from one sample, sequenced in a study of blood T cell repertoires in COVID-19. The protocol was immunoSEQ multiplex PCR, while the TCRdb copy is restricted to in-frame clones and leaves out a portion. The table has around 170,000 clones, about 86% seen once. The sample taken for sequencing was peripheral blood. The receptors were sampled from a man in his thirties or forties with active or convalescent COVID-19. Both conserved end residues are part of each CDR3. The order of the fields is CDR3 protein, CDR3 DNA, clone size, D gene, V gene, J gene. A D gene is named only where the DNA matches it firmly. A clone size is listed for some rows: how often the clone was seen (once, few, many), or a class if it is expanded.

cdr3_aa: CASSLVASSGGAVETQYF
cdr3_nt: TGTGCCAGCAGCTTAGTAGCCTCTAGCGGGGGGGCCGTAGAGACCCAGTACTTC
clone_size: .
d_call: TRBD2
v_call: TRBV11-2
j_call: TRBJ2-5

cdr3_aa: CASEAGFNQPQHF
cdr3_nt: TGTGCCAGCGAGGCGGGATTCAATCAGCCCCAGCATTTT
clone_size: .
d_call: .
v_call: TRBV2
j_call: TRBJ1-5

cdr3_aa: CASSPQGSYSNQPQHF
cdr3_nt: TGCGCCAGCAGCCCCCAGGGTTCCTATAGCAATCAGCCCCAGCATTTT
clone_size: .
d_call: .
v_call: TRBV4-1
j_call: TRBJ1-5

cdr3_aa: CAWRMAGGAYNEQFF
cdr3_nt: TGTGCCTGGAGGATGGCGGGAGGGGCCTACAATGAGCAGTTCTTC
clone_size: once
d_call: TRBD2
v_call: TRBV30
j_call: TRBJ2-1

cdr3_aa: CASTSGGNQPQHF
cdr3_nt: TGTGCCAGCACCTCCGGGGGGAATCAGCCCCAGCATTTT
clone_size: .
d_call: .
v_call: TRBV12-3/TRBV12-4
j_call: TRBJ1-5

cdr3_aa: CASSRRDFNQPQHF
cdr3_nt: TGTGCCAGCAGCCGCCGGGACTTCAATCAGCCCCAGCATTTT
clone_size: once
d_call: .
v_call: TRBV5-8
j_call: TRBJ1-5

cdr3_aa: CASSLTGSAEAFF
cdr3_nt: TGTGCCAGCAGCTTAACGGGATCCGCTGAAGCTTTCTTT
clone_size: few
d_call: .
v_call: TRBV7-2
j_call: TRBJ1-1

cdr3_aa: CASGRFGAYEQYF
cdr3_nt: TGTGCCAGCGGCCGATTCGGGGCCTACGAGCAGTACTTC
clone_size: .
d_call: .
v_call: TRBV27
j_call: TRBJ2-7

cdr3_aa: CASSLESAQFIGNTIYF
cdr3_nt: TGTGCCAGCAGCTTAGAGTCTGCCCAGTTCATTGGAAACACCATATATTTT
clone_size: .
d_call: .
v_call: TRBV7-6
j_call: TRBJ1-3

cdr3_aa: CASSYSGTGFGYTF
cdr3_nt: TGTGCCAGCAGTTATTCAGGGACAGGGTTCGGCTACACCTTC
clone_size: .
d_call: TRBD1
v_call: TRBV28
j_call: TRBJ1-2

cdr3_aa: CASREGMNTEAFF
cdr3_nt: TGTGCCAGCAGGGAGGGGATGAACACTGAAGCTTTCTTT
clone_size: .
d_call: .
v_call: TRBV27
j_call: TRBJ1-1

cdr3_aa: CASTTGATAADTQYF
cdr3_nt: TGTGCCAGTACGACAGGGGCGACGGCCGCAGATACGCAGTATTTT
clone_size: .
d_call: TRBD1
v_call: TRBV19
j_call: TRBJ2-3

cdr3_aa: CASSQEEGQPLHF
cdr3_nt: TGCGCCAGCAGCCAAGAGGAGGGTCAACCCCTCCACTTT
clone_size: .
d_call: .
v_call: TRBV4-1
j_call: TRBJ1-6

cdr3_aa: CASSPGTSGTSTDTQYF
cdr3_nt: TGTGCCAGCAGCCCCGGGACTAGCGGGACTAGCACAGATACGCAGTATTTT
clone_size: .
d_call: TRBD2
v_call: TRBV11-3
j_call: TRBJ2-3

cdr3_aa: CASNRQFPSYNEQFF
cdr3_nt: TGTGCCAGCAACCGACAGTTTCCCTCCTACAATGAGCAGTTCTTC
clone_size: .
d_call: .
v_call: TRBV7-6
j_call: TRBJ2-1

cdr3_aa: CASSLGGLAGAITYNEQFF
cdr3_nt: TGTGCCAGCAGCTTAGGGGGACTAGCGGGAGCGATAACCTACAATGAGCAGTTCTTC
clone_size: once
d_call: TRBD2
v_call: TRBV7-9
j_call: TRBJ2-1

cdr3_aa: CASSRSPGTAGDNEQFF
cdr3_nt: TGTGCCAGCAGCCGTTCGCCCGGGACTGCGGGCGACAATGAGCAGTTCTTC
clone_size: .
d_call: .
v_call: TRBV5-8
j_call: TRBJ2-1

cdr3_aa: CASSLVGLPGNEQFF
cdr3_nt: TGTGCCAGCAGCTTAGTCGGCCTGCCCGGGAATGAGCAGTTCTTC
clone_size: .
d_call: .
v_call: TRBV7-2
j_call: TRBJ2-1

cdr3_aa: CASTQLSTSGGDNEQFF
cdr3_nt: TGTGCCAGCACCCAGCTTAGTACCAGCGGGGGCGACAATGAGCAGTTCTTC
clone_size: .
d_call: TRBD2
v_call: TRBV7-2
j_call: TRBJ2-1

cdr3_aa: CASSVAAWANRGQDSYNEQFF
cdr3_nt: TGTGCCAGCAGCGTAGCTGCGTGGGCCAACAGGGGGCAAGACTCCTACAATGAGCAGTTCTTC
clone_size: .
d_call: TRBD1
v_call: TRBV9
j_call: TRBJ2-1

cdr3_aa: CAWSLRGRTEAFF
cdr3_nt: TGTGCCTGGAGTCTTAGGGGGCGGACTGAAGCTTTCTTT
clone_size: .
d_call: TRBD1
v_call: TRBV30
j_call: TRBJ1-1

cdr3_aa: CASRPSDTGELFF
cdr3_nt: TGTGCCAGCAGGCCTTCAGACACCGGGGAGCTGTTTTTT
clone_size: .
d_call: .
v_call: TRBV14
j_call: TRBJ2-2

cdr3_aa: CASSFIPRDVSYNSPLHF
cdr3_nt: TGTGCCAGCAGCTTCATTCCCAGGGATGTCTCCTATAATTCACCCCTCCACTTT
clone_size: .
d_call: .
v_call: TRBV7-9
j_call: TRBJ1-6

cdr3_aa: CASSRQGKGETQYF
cdr3_nt: TGTGCCAGCAGTCGACAGGGGAAAGGAGAGACCCAGTACTTC
clone_size: few
d_call: TRBD1
v_call: TRBV2
j_call: TRBJ2-5

cdr3_aa: CASSHDTVNTEAFF
cdr3_nt: TGTGCCAGCTCACACGATACGGTGAACACTGAAGCTTTCTTT
clone_size: few
d_call: .
v_call: TRBV18
j_call: TRBJ1-1

cdr3_aa: CASSEGHTDTQYF
cdr3_nt: TGTGCCAGCAGTGAGGGCCACACAGATACGCAGTATTTT
clone_size: .
d_call: .
v_call: TRBV6-1
j_call: TRBJ2-3

cdr3_aa: CASSVGQGGTEAFF
cdr3_nt: TGTGCCAGCAGCGTAGGACAGGGAGGCACTGAAGCTTTCTTT
clone_size: .
d_call: TRBD1
v_call: TRBV9
j_call: TRBJ1-1

cdr3_aa: CSVETGKNSPLHF
cdr3_nt: TGCAGCGTTGAAACAGGGAAGAATTCACCCCTCCACTTT
clone_size: .
d_call: .
v_call: TRBV29-1
j_call: TRBJ1-6

cdr3_aa: CASKQTGLNTEAFF
cdr3_nt: TGTGCCAGCAAGCAGACAGGGCTGAACACTGAAGCTTTCTTT
clone_size: .
d_call: TRBD1
v_call: TRBV19
j_call: TRBJ1-1

cdr3_aa: CASSLGTSGYNEQFF
cdr3_nt: TGTGCCAGCAGCCTAGGGACTAGCGGATACAATGAGCAGTTCTTC
clone_size: .
d_call: TRBD2
v_call: TRBV7-2
j_call: TRBJ2-1

cdr3_aa: CASSLGGRGFDEQFF
cdr3_nt: TGTGCCAGCAGCTTAGGTGGCAGGGGGTTTGATGAGCAGTTCTTC
clone_size: few
d_call: TRBD1
v_call: TRBV7-6
j_call: TRBJ2-1

cdr3_aa: CASSVGTGLGGDEKLFF
cdr3_nt: TGTGCCAGCAGCGTTGGTACAGGCCTCGGAGGGGATGAAAAACTGTTTTTT
clone_size: few
d_call: .
v_call: TRBV9
j_call: TRBJ1-4